The rows below give T cell receptor beta chains drawn from one sample of a study of blood T cell repertoires in COVID-19. Method: immunoSEQ multiplex PCR; TCRdb's copy keeps in-frame clones and lacks some. Of some 100,000 clones detected, approximately 90% appear once; the ten largest clones hold 5% to 6.5%. What was sequenced was peripheral blood. The receptors were sampled from a man aged 45-65 years with acute or convalescent COVID-19. CDR3s leave out the opening cysteine and the closing phenylalanine or tryptophan. The size of a clone is reported for some rows only, either as once, few or many, or as a class for expanded clones.

.,TRBJ1-5,TRBV5-8,ASSSDRSGQPQH
once,TRBJ2-5,TRBV5-4,ASSFSLATEKAQY
.,TRBJ1-2,TRBV5-6,ASSLETDPINYGYT
once,TRBJ2-7,TRBV30,AWSVQPSYEQY
.,TRBJ2-2,TRBV7-9,ASSLGELF
.,TRBJ2-2,TRBV7-8,ASLAYLNTGELF
.,TRBJ1-2,TRBV30,AWSVSRAGTWGYT
.,TRBJ1-1,TRBV6-6,ASSYGNRGPYTEAF
.,TRBJ2-7,TRBV7-2,ASSPPPGDAYEQY
.,TRBJ2-1,TRBV30,AFGLGNNEQF
.,TRBJ2-5,TRBV7-9,ASSLVFQGRLAGETQY
.,TRBJ2-1,TRBV7-8,ASSFLLAGSRQF
.,TRBJ2-1,TRBV2,ASKQGRNNEQF
.,TRBJ1-4,TRBV30,AWTRANEKLF
.,TRBJ2-7,TRBV6-5,ASSSRDEQY
.,TRBJ2-1,TRBV27,ASSTGTSGSTEQF
.,TRBJ2-5,TRBV7-9,ASSLISSGKETQY
.,TRBJ2-1,TRBV6-4,ASSQQPSTYNEQF
.,TRBJ2-1,TRBV15,ATKKPDRGREQF
.,TRBJ2-7,TRBV11-3,ASSLGFGREEIEQY
.,TRBJ2-1,TRBV6-5,ASRTSGRDEQF
.,TRBJ2-4,TRBV7-2,ASSLEPQTSNIQY
.,TRBJ1-2,TRBV7-2,ASSLRGRTEYGYT
.,TRBJ1-2,TRBV6-2/TRBV6-3,ASSYSGITKEGYT
once,TRBJ1-3,TRBV7-9,ASSLVGSGNTIY
.,TRBJ1-2,TRBV12-3/TRBV12-4,ASSGTGYGGYT
.,TRBJ2-3,TRBV19,ASRPTGAGTDTQY
.,TRBJ2-5,TRBV18,ASSPKTGTAGETQY
.,TRBJ1-2,TRBV2,ASFGGATLGGYT
.,TRBJ2-7,TRBV20-1,SASSGTGGYEQY
.,TRBJ1-5,TRBV27,ASSSSGTGYQPQH
.,TRBJ1-2,TRBV10-2,ASRATGTEEGYT
.,TRBJ2-1,TRBV6-1,ASSESSTYNEQF
.,TRBJ1-5,TRBV5-1,ASSLETGGDQPQH
.,TRBJ2-6,TRBV18,ASSSSLSGANVLT
.,TRBJ2-7,TRBV7-2,ASSLDSGARRNEQY
once,TRBJ2-1,TRBV7-6,ASSSGLAGVNTNEQF
.,TRBJ2-1,TRBV6-6,ASSYTGTYNEQF
.,TRBJ2-5,TRBV18,ASSPLGVRETQY
.,TRBJ2-1,TRBV27,ASSLTPWGHNEQF
.,TRBJ2-1,TRBV5-6,ASSLVGLAGSYNEQF
.,TRBJ2-2,TRBV5-5,ASSGENTGELF
.,TRBJ1-1,TRBV9,ASSKRSGGNTEAF
.,TRBJ2-2,TRBV27,ASSPPRDRAGELF